This TCR beta chain was captured in a study of beta chain features in type 1 diabetes. On this clone: Antigen specificity is unknown.

Expressed TCRB transcripts got sequenced, as all isolated RNA was reverse transcribed. The study sequenced naive, central memory and regulatory T cell samples to an average of about 3.8 million reads. Assay: immunoSEQ multiplex PCR; the TCRdb copy retains only in-frame clones and omits some. The sample holds roughly 150,000 clones; roughly 8% are singletons and the top ten take about 1%. Trimming took 5 bases from V and 2 from J, leaving 14 bases between them. Germline V gives CDR1 SGHRS, CDR2 YFSETQ. CDR3 length: 14 amino acids. Study-wide findings and caveats: There was a moderate but significant shortening of TCRB CDR3s in all four CD4+ subsets of Type 1 diabetes patients. TCRB repertoires of naive, central memory and Treg cells appeared more similar among patients than among healthy donors.

V and J are TRBV5-1 and TRBJ2-7; no reliable D call. The TCR was taken from a middle-aged woman with type 1 diabetes. The material sequenced was central memory CD4+ T cells from blood. CDR3 region: CASSYSNQAYEQYF. The CDR3 nucleotides are TGCGCCAGCAGTTACAGTAACCAAGCCTACGAGCAGTACTTC. Full variable domain (rest looked up from reference TRBV5-1 and TRBJ2-7): KAGVTQTPRYLIKTRGQQVTLSCSPISGHRSVSWYQQTPGQGLQFLFEYFSETQRNKGNFPGRFSGRQFSNSRSEMNVSTLELGDSALYLCASSYSNQAYEQYFGPGTRLTVT.